Shown below are 31 T cell receptor beta chains from a single sample sequenced in a study of blood T cell repertoires in COVID-19. TCRdb's table, derived via immunoSEQ multiplex PCR, lists solely in-frame clones and lacks some. The table includes 150,000 to 200,000 clones, about 87% detected once. The specimen sequenced was peripheral blood. Every receptor here comes from a man in his 60s with acute or convalescent COVID-19.

The rearrangement joins TRBV11-2 to TRBJ1-6; no reliable D call. Germline values: CDR1 SGHAT, CDR2 FQNNGV. The CDR3 totals 15 residues. Trimming removed 4 bases at V and 8 bases at J, with 15 bases between. CDR3 DNA sequence: TGTGCCAGCAGCTCTCGAGGTGGGTTAGATTCACCCCTCCACTTT. Its translation is CASSSRGGLDSPLHF.

This chain connects TRBV19 to TRBJ1-2; TRBD1 matches at 10 bases. The ends lost 5 bases at V and 4 bases at J; junction bases unmatched: 7. Germline CDR1 and CDR2: LNHDA and SQIVND (reference sequence). The CDR3 covers 15 residues. The CDR3 sequence is CASSPDRGQGYGYTF. DNA for the CDR3: TGTGCCAGTAGTCCCGACAGGGGGCAAGGCTATGGCTACACCTTC. Based on the CDR3 plus reference TRBV19 and TRBJ1-2, the full variable domain is DGGITQSPKYLFRKEGQNVTLSCEQNLNHDAMYWYRQDPGQGLRLIYYSQIVNDFQKGDIAEGYSVSREKKESFPLTVTSAQKNPTAFYLCASSPDRGQGYGYTFGSGTRLTVV.

This clone was detected once. The chain couples TRBV7-9 to TRBJ1-1; D is undetermined. CDR1 SEHNR and CDR2 FQNEAQ come from the germline V gene (reference sequence). With 4 bases removed from V and 3 bases from J, the gap between germline ends came to 18 bases. The CDR3 contains 16 residues. The CDR3 sequence: CASSSRESRGYTEAFF. CDR3 nucleotides: TGTGCCAGCAGCTCCAGAGAGTCTCGCGGGTACACTGAAGCTTTCTTT.

The chain carries TRBV12-3 or TRBV12-4 and TRBJ2-5; tentative D call: TRBD2 (6 bases). V gave up 6 bases and J gave up 6 bases, with 14 bases separating them. The CDR3 is 13 residues long. CDR3: CASRGGIGKTQYF. The CDR3 coding sequence is TGTGCCAGCAGGGGCGGGATCGGGAAGACCCAGTACTTC.

This sequence joins TRBV6-2 or TRBV6-3 and TRBJ2-7, with TRBD1 identical over 9 bases. Germline values: CDR1 MNHEY, CDR2 SVGEGT. This CDR3 contains 15 residues. V was pared by 4 bases and J by 5 bases, with 9 bases of the junction left unmatched. The CDR3 loop is CASSSPGQGKDEQYF. CDR3 sequence (DNA): TGTGCCAGCAGTTCCCCGGGACAGGGTAAGGACGAGCAGTACTTC.

The rearrangement uses TRBV27 and TRBJ2-7, with a tentative D call TRBD2 (5 bases). This CDR3 contains 15 residues. The germline V gene encodes CDR1 MNHEY and CDR2 SMNVEV (reference sequence). Trimming left V 3 bases short and J 0 bases short, with 12 bases between. The CDR3 here is CASSLTRVTSYEQYF. The DNA of the CDR3 is TGTGCCAGCAGTTTGACGCGGGTGACCTCCTACGAGCAGTACTTC.

V and J are TRBV10-3 and TRBJ1-1; D is unresolved. From germline, CDR1 is ENHRY and CDR2 SYGVKD. V dropped 6 bases and J dropped 1 base, with 6 bases sitting between them. This CDR3 region has 12 residues. The CDR3 DNA follows: TGTGCCATCAGGAGCCAGAACACTGAAGCTTTCTTT. Its translation: CAIRSQNTEAFF.

The J gene is TRBJ2-3, the V gene TRBV7-2, with TRBD1 as a possible D gene (6 bases). CDR3 size: 13 residues. CDR1 and CDR2 (germline): SGHTA, FQGNSA. V was clipped by 3 bases and J by 6 bases, with 10 bases between them. The DNA of the CDR3 is TGTGCCAGCAGCTTTGGGGGCGAGGATACGCAGTATTTT. Protein product: CASSFGGEDTQYF.

V is TRBV4-2 and J is TRBJ1-3; no clear D gene. The ends were cut back, 1 base at V and 0 bases at J, with 10 bases in the middle. The germline V gene encodes CDR1 LGHNA and CDR2 YNFKEQ. There are 16 residues in the CDR3. The CDR3 DNA reads TGTGCCAGCAGCCAAGGGGTCGAGGTCTCTGGAAACACCATATATTTT. Translating it yields CASSQGVEVSGNTIYF.

This chain uses TRBV19 with TRBJ1-1; D is undetermined. CDR1 and CDR2 (germline): LNHDA, SQIVND (reference sequence). V dropped 5 bases and J dropped 10 bases, with 11 bases sitting between them. This CDR3 contains 11 residues. CDR3 loop: CASSSPVIAFF. The DNA of the CDR3 is TGTGCCAGTAGTTCTCCCGTAATAGCTTTCTTT.

The chain has TRBV10-3 and TRBJ2-2; D gene ambiguous. The CDR3 consists of 11 residues. V shed 4 bases and J shed 10 bases, with 7 bases lying between them. Per germline, CDR1 ENHRY and CDR2 SYGVKD. The CDR3 DNA follows: TGTGCCATCAGTGTAGAGGAGGAGCTGTTTTTT. It translates to CAISVEEELFF.

The rearrangement uses TRBV10-3 and TRBJ2-5; no firm D call. CDR1 and CDR2 from the germline V gene are ENHRY and SYGVKD. The V end lost 2 bases, the J end lost 3 bases, and 10 bases lay between the germline ends. This CDR3 is built from 14 residues. The CDR3 region is CAISEGQEKETQYF. The CDR3 bases are TGTGCCATCAGTGAGGGGCAGGAAAAAGAGACCCAGTACTTC.

The rearrangement uses TRBV7-2 and TRBJ2-1; 13 bases agree with TRBD2. Germline V CDR1 and CDR2: SGHTA, FQGNSA. This CDR3 comprises 16 residues. V was pared by 2 bases and J by 12 bases, with 10 bases of the junction left unmatched. Here the CDR3 reads CASSLTGGTSGKRQFF. The DNA of the CDR3 is TGTGCCAGCAGCTTAACTGGGGGGACTAGCGGGAAAAGGCAGTTCTTC.

The CDR3 DNA is TGCGCCAGCAGCCCCAACGGGAGGTACGCCGGGGAGCTGTTTTTT. This gives the protein CASSPNGRYAGELFF. The rearrangement uses TRBV4-3 and TRBJ2-2, with TRBD2 matching over 7 bases. Germline CDR1 LGHNA, CDR2 YSLEER. The CDR3 totals 15 residues. V was pared by 4 bases and J by 6 bases, with 8 bases of the junction left unmatched.

This sequence joins TRBV5-4 and TRBJ2-7, with 7 positions matching TRBD2. From germline, CDR1 is SGHNT and CDR2 YYREEE (reference sequence). V lost 0 bases, J lost 2 bases, and 5 bases stayed unmatched. This CDR3 spans 15 amino acids. The CDR3 protein is CASSLGRGSTYEQYF. CDR3 DNA: TGTGCCAGCAGCTTGGGGCGCGGGAGTACCTACGAGCAGTACTTC.

This sequence joins TRBV5-1 and TRBJ1-2; perhaps TRBD1 as D (5 bases). CDR1 and CDR2 (germline): SGHRS, YFSETQ. The CDR3 is made up of 15 amino acids. V was clipped by 2 bases and J by 0 bases, with 11 bases between them. The CDR3, as DNA: TGCGCCAGCAGCTTCGACGGACAACCTAACTATGGCTACACCTTC. It yields the protein CASSFDGQPNYGYTF.

V and J are TRBV6-5 and TRBJ1-4, with 7 positions matching TRBD1. This CDR3 contains 16 residues. Per germline, CDR1 MNHEY and CDR2 SVGAGI. V was clipped by 3 bases and J by 6 bases; unmatched bases: 10. This CDR3 reads CASSYKRGQMDEKLFF. CDR3 nucleotide sequence: TGTGCCAGCAGTTATAAAAGGGGACAGATGGATGAAAAACTGTTTTTT.

This chain joins TRBV7-9 and TRBJ1-1; no definite D call. V shed 1 base and J shed 3 bases, with 6 bases lying between them. Germline loops: CDR1 SEHNR, CDR2 FQNEAQ (reference sequence). The CDR3 has 13 amino acids. The CDR3 loop is CASSLDSDTEAFF. The CDR3, as DNA: TGTGCCAGCAGCTTAGACTCGGACACTGAAGCTTTCTTT.

The chain uses TRBV5-1 and TRBJ1-2, with D tentatively TRBD1 (5 bases). Trimming pared 5 bases from V and 2 bases from J, leaving 16 bases between. The CDR3 runs to 15 residues. Germline V CDR1 and CDR2: SGHRS, YFSETQ. The CDR3 DNA is TGCGCCAGCAGTACGGGGGACGGATCAAACTATGGCTACACCTTC. Encoded protein: CASSTGDGSNYGYTF.

The chain uses TRBV6-5 and TRBJ2-5; TRBD1 agrees at 11 bases. This CDR3 region has 15 residues. Germline loops: CDR1 MNHEY, CDR2 SVGAGI. V was clipped by 10 bases and J by 4 bases; unmatched bases: 11. The CDR3 DNA sequence: TGTGCCACCAGAGGACAGGGGGCATCTGGAGAGACCCAGTACTTC. Protein product: CATRGQGASGETQYF.

V and J are TRBV27 and TRBJ1-2; 9 bases agree with TRBD1. The CDR3 has 14 amino acids. V dropped 5 bases and J dropped 3; count of bases not matched to a gene: 4. CDR1 is MNHEY and CDR2 is SMNVEV in the germline V gene (reference sequence). The CDR3 loop is CASSLRQGDYGYTF. DNA of the CDR3: TGTGCCAGCAGTCTACGACAGGGGGACTATGGCTACACCTTC.

This chain's CDR3 is CASSLGGLSGNTIYF. The CDR3 nucleotides are TGCGCCAGCAGCTTGGGGGGCCTCTCTGGAAACACCATATATTTT. The chain couples TRBV5-1 to TRBJ1-3; the D gene is possibly TRBD1 (5 bases). The CDR3 extends over 15 amino acids. CDR1 SGHRS and CDR2 YFSETQ come from the germline V gene. The V end was cut by 0 bases, the J end by 0 bases, with 7 bases between.

V gene TRBV4-1 combines with J gene TRBJ1-6, with 8 bases aligning to TRBD1. The CDR3 runs 15 residues. V gave up 5 bases and J gave up 10 bases; unmatched junction bases: 10. Germline CDR1 MGHRA, CDR2 YSYEKL. CDR3 sequence (DNA): TGCGCCAGCAGCACTCCGGGACAGGTGCAATCACCCCTCCACTTT. It is translated as CASSTPGQVQSPLHF.

The V and J genes are TRBV6-5 and TRBJ1-4, with D perhaps matching TRBD1 (6 bases). The V end lost 7 bases, the J end lost 7 bases, and 13 bases lay between the germline ends. Germline V gene sequence: CDR1 MNHEY, CDR2 SVGAGI. CDR3 length: 13 residues. DNA for the CDR3: TGTGCCAGCAAAGGCGCGGGGGCTGAAAAACTGTTTTTT. Translated, it gives CASKGAGAEKLFF.

This chain connects TRBV15 to TRBJ2-1; 14 positions match TRBD2. This CDR3 has 20 amino acids. Germline V lookup: CDR1 LNHNV, CDR2 YYDKDF (reference sequence). Trimming took 3 bases from V and 0 from J; bases not matched to a gene: 10. This CDR3 reads CATSSAGLAGVKYSYNEQFF. In DNA form, the CDR3 reads TGTGCCACCAGCAGCGCGGGACTAGCGGGAGTAAAATACTCCTACAATGAGCAGTTCTTC. The whole variable domain, remainder taken from reference TRBV15 and TRBJ2-1, is DAMVIQNPRYQVTQFGKPVTLSCSQTLNHNVMYWYQQKSSQAPKLLFHYYDKDFNNEADTPDNFQSRRPNTSFCFLDIRSPGLGDTAMYLCATSSAGLAGVKYSYNEQFFGPGTRLTVL.

The V gene is TRBV30, the J gene TRBJ2-2, with TRBD1 matching 10 bases. Germline loops: CDR1 GTSNPN, CDR2 SVGIG (reference sequence). The CDR3 runs 13 residues. The V and J ends lost 8 bases and 5 bases, in that order; junction bases with no gene match: 5. The CDR3 reads CARDRGGTGELFF. CDR3 coding DNA: TGTGCCCGGGACAGGGGTGGAACCGGGGAGCTGTTTTTT.

CDR3 sequence: CASSFTSSYEQYF. The CDR3, as DNA: TGTGCCAGCAGCTTTACCAGCTCCTACGAGCAGTACTTC. V gene TRBV27 combines with J gene TRBJ2-7; D unclear. The CDR3 runs to 13 residues. Germline V gives CDR1 MNHEY, CDR2 SMNVEV (reference sequence). Trimming left V 6 bases short and J 0 bases short, with 9 bases between.

This sequence joins TRBV4-1 and TRBJ1-2, with 8 bases lining up with TRBD1. This CDR3 spans 17 amino acids. Germline loops: CDR1 MGHRA, CDR2 YSYEKL. With 2 bases clipped from V and 4 bases from J, the junction kept 12 bases outside the gene matches. The CDR3 DNA is TGCGCCAGCAGCCAATTCCGTGGCAGGGGGCTACTCTATGGCTACACCTTC. The encoded protein is CASSQFRGRGLLYGYTF.

The count of this clone is one. The chain combines TRBV6-2 or TRBV6-3 with TRBJ2-1, with 10 positions matching TRBD2. Per germline, CDR1 MNHEY and CDR2 SVGEGT. After removal of 3 bases from V and 8 bases from J, the junction contained 10 bases not matched to a gene. The length of the CDR3 is 16 residues. Written as DNA, the CDR3 is TGTGCCAGCAGTTATGGTGCCAGCGGGAGGGCTTATGAGCAGTTCTTC. Residues: CASSYGASGRAYEQFF.

J is TRBJ2-7 and V is TRBV11-3; maybe TRBD1 (6 bases). The CDR3 is 14 residues long. V was clipped by 5 bases and J by 2 bases, with 13 bases between them. Germline CDR1 reads SGHNT; CDR2 reads YENEEA. CDR3 bases: TGTGCCAGCAGCCCACAACAGGGCCCCTACGAGCAGTACTTC. Encoded protein: CASSPQQGPYEQYF.

This clone was picked up one time. The chain links TRBV5-6 to TRBJ2-2; maybe TRBD1 (5 bases). V was cut by 4 bases and J by 0 bases, with 13 bases left in between. Germline CDR1 is SGHDT and CDR2 is YYEEEE. The CDR3 is 16 amino acids. CDR3 amino acids: CASSLQGLANTGELFF. The CDR3 nucleotides read TGTGCCAGCAGCCTCCAGGGCTTAGCGAACACCGGGGAGCTGTTTTTT.